One sample yielded the 22 T cell receptor beta chains listed below, sequenced in a study of blood T cell repertoires in COVID-19. The method was immunoSEQ multiplex PCR; TCRdb's version includes in-frame clones alone and lacks a portion of them. The repertoire holds over 50,000 clones, with 85% as singletons. The sample comprised peripheral blood. All receptors come from a man aged 65 to 79 with acute or convalescent COVID-19.

The V call is TRBV5-1, the J call TRBJ2-5, with 9 bases identical to TRBD1. V dropped 4 bases and J dropped 7; count of bases not matched to a gene: 11. The CDR3 is made up of 15 amino acids. CDR1 is SGHRS, CDR2 YFSETQ, per germline. CDR3 nucleotides: TGCGCCAGCAGCACGGGACAGGGTGGCTCGGCGACCCAGTACTTC. It yields the protein CASSTGQGGSATQYF. Drawing the rest from reference TRBV5-1 and TRBJ2-5, the complete variable domain is KAGVTQTPRYLIKTRGQQVTLSCSPISGHRSVSWYQQTPGQGLQFLFEYFSETQRNKGNFPGRFSGRQFSNSRSEMNVSTLELGDSALYLCASSTGQGGSATQYFGPGTRLLVL.

This sequence joins TRBV19 and TRBJ2-5, with 7 bases lining up with TRBD2. After removal of 1 base from V and 3 bases from J, the junction contained 2 bases not matched to a gene. The germline gives CDR1 LNHDA, CDR2 SQIVND (reference sequence). The CDR3 sequence is 14 residues long. This CDR3 is CASSIGRGKETQYF. The CDR3 nucleotides read TGTGCCAGTAGTATAGGGCGGGGGAAAGAGACCCAGTACTTC.

The chain is built from TRBV5-1 and TRBJ2-7, with unresolved D. The CDR3 is made up of 13 amino acids. Trimming stripped 1 base from V and 4 bases from J, with 9 bases between. CDR1 and CDR2 (germline): SGHRS, YFSETQ. The CDR3, as DNA: TGCGCCAGCAGCTTGCCACTCTCGTACGAGCAGTACTTC. As protein: CASSLPLSYEQYF.

This rearrangement joins TRBV5-6 to TRBJ2-7, with TRBD1 identical over 8 bases. Trimming took 1 base from V and 2 from J; bases not matched to a gene: 5. The length of the CDR3 is 15 residues. CDR1 and CDR2 from the germline V gene are SGHDT and YYEEEE. CDR3 loop: CASSLFRQGPYEQYF. In DNA, the CDR3 is TGTGCCAGCAGCTTGTTCCGACAGGGGCCCTACGAGCAGTACTTC.

The V call is TRBV12-2, the J call TRBJ2-5; TRBD2 is taken as the D call from the table, unchecked against the DNA. TRBV12-2 is flagged as a pseudogene. The CDR3 is made up of 19 amino acids. The CDR3 nucleotides are TGTGCAAGTCGCTCCCGCGGTCTAGCGGGGGGGGCCCCCCAGGAGACCCAGTACTTC. Protein product: CASRSRGLAGGAPQETQYF.

This clone showed up just a few times. This chain connects TRBV28 to TRBJ2-1; TRBD2 matches 7 bases. Looked up from germline, CDR1 is MDHEN and CDR2 is SYDVKM. CDR3 length: 18 residues. Trimming removed 0 bases from V and 12 bases from J; junction bases left unmatched: 20. CDR3 nucleotide sequence: TGTGCCAGCAGTTTATGGCAAGGGGAGGGCTCCGTGCCCCAGGGGCAGTTCTTC. As protein: CASSLWQGEGSVPQGQFF.

The V call is TRBV5-1, the J call TRBJ1-4; TRBD1 is a possible D gene (6 bases). CDR1 is SGHRS, CDR2 YFSETQ, per germline. Between the trimmed V and J ends, which lost 4 bases and 4 bases, there was a span of 14 bases. The CDR3 is made up of 15 amino acids. CDR3: CASSETDSHNEKLFF. In DNA form, the CDR3 reads TGCGCCAGCAGCGAGACGGACAGCCATAATGAAAAACTGTTTTTT.

This chain links TRBV3-1 (or the pseudogene TRBV3-2) with TRBJ2-1, with 7 bases matching TRBD1. The CDR3 is made up of 16 amino acids. Germline CDR1 LGHDT, CDR2 YNNKEL (reference sequence). V was pared by 4 bases and J by 5 bases, with 11 bases of the junction left unmatched. This chain's CDR3 is CASSRGDRVKDNEQFF. The CDR3, as DNA: TGTGCCAGCAGCCGGGGCGACAGGGTGAAAGACAATGAGCAGTTCTTC.

J is TRBJ1-1 and V is TRBV19; 9 bases line up with TRBD1. V shed 7 bases and J 0 bases; nucleotides not matched to a gene: 3. Germline lookup yields CDR1 LNHDA and CDR2 SQIVND (reference sequence). There are 14 residues in the CDR3. The CDR3 DNA reads as TGTGCCAGTACCCGGACAGGGGTGAACACTGAAGCTTTCTTT. Encoded protein: CASTRTGVNTEAFF.

The rearrangement joins TRBV7-8 to TRBJ1-2, with 8 bases fitting TRBD1. The CDR3 has 15 amino acids. Trimming cost V 5 bases and J 5 bases; bases outside gene matches: 10. Germline CDR1 reads SGHVS; CDR2 reads FQNEAQ. CDR3 sequence (DNA): TGTGCCAGCAGCCTAGGACAGGGTACGTGGTATGGCTACACCTTC. Amino acids: CASSLGQGTWYGYTF. Supplemented by reference TRBV7-8 and TRBJ1-2, the full variable domain reads GAGVSQSPRYKVAKRGQDVALRCDPISGHVSLFWYQQALGQGPEFLTYFQNEAQLDKSGLPSDRFFAERPEGSVSTLKIQRTQQEDSAVYLCASSLGQGTWYGYTFGSGTRLTVV.

This clone appeared a few times. The V call is TRBV2, the J call TRBJ1-2; D remains ambiguous. Germline values: CDR1 SNHLY, CDR2 FYNNEI. Trimming cost V 2 bases and J 8 bases, with 9 bases left between them. This CDR3 comprises 12 residues. CDR3 sequence: CASSELGRGYTF. The CDR3 DNA sequence: TGTGCCAGCAGTGAACTGGGCCGCGGCTACACCTTC.

The chain is built from TRBV28 and TRBJ2-1, with TRBD2 as a possible D gene (6 bases). Germline V CDR1 and CDR2: MDHEN, SYDVKM. This CDR3 is built from 13 residues. V lost 10 bases and J lost 3, with 13 bases in between. The CDR3 sequence is CAITTGDYNEQFF. The CDR3 DNA reads as TGTGCCATTACAACGGGAGACTACAATGAGCAGTTCTTC.

This clone was counted once. The chain links TRBV9 to TRBJ2-1; 7 positions match TRBD1. CDR1 and CDR2 (germline): SGDLS, YYNGEE. The CDR3 consists of 16 residues. J was trimmed by 0 bases and V by 2 bases; bases with no gene match: 5. Here the CDR3 DNA reads TGTGCCAGCAGCGTCGGACAGGAGAGCTCCTACAATGAGCAGTTCTTC. This gives the protein CASSVGQESSYNEQFF.

The chain couples TRBV28 to TRBJ1-6, with unresolved D. V was clipped by 3 bases and J by 5 bases, with 8 bases between them. CDR3 length: 14 amino acids. Germline CDR1 MDHEN, CDR2 SYDVKM. The CDR3 sequence is CASSLTRNNSPLHF. The CDR3 bases are TGTGCCAGCAGTTTGACAAGAAATAATTCACCCCTCCACTTT.

This clone is a singleton in its sample. The J gene is TRBJ1-2, the V gene TRBV18; D is perhaps TRBD1 (6 bases). Per germline, CDR1 KGHSH and CDR2 LQKENI. Between the trimmed V and J ends, which lost 3 bases and 7 bases, there was a span of 12 bases. The CDR3 is 13 residues long. The CDR3 protein is CASSPEQGFGYTF. DNA for the CDR3: TGTGCCAGCTCACCCGAACAGGGTTTTGGCTACACCTTC.

The chain joins TRBV11-2 to TRBJ2-5; D is unclear. Per germline, CDR1 SGHAT and CDR2 FQNNGV. The CDR3 is 12 amino acids. V was trimmed by 3 bases and J by 4 bases, leaving 6 bases between them. CDR3 protein: CASSFAGETQYF. The CDR3 region has the DNA TGTGCCAGCAGCTTCGCAGGAGAGACCCAGTACTTC.

This chain joins TRBV14 and TRBJ1-1, with 7 positions matching TRBD1. This CDR3 contains 15 residues. V was clipped by 1 base and J by 1 base; unmatched bases: 3. From germline, CDR1 is SGHDN and CDR2 FVKESK. In nucleotides, the CDR3 is TGTGCCAGCAGCCAAGCGCACAGGGGGAACACTGAAGCTTTCTTT. Translated, it gives CASSQAHRGNTEAFF.

The chain joins TRBV18 to TRBJ2-1, with D perhaps matching TRBD1 (5 bases). The CDR3 is made up of 13 amino acids. Germline V gives CDR1 KGHSH, CDR2 LQKENI. V shed 5 bases and J shed 9 bases, with 14 bases lying between them. CDR3 bases: TGTGCCAGCTCAGCCAGTCAGGGATTTGAGCAGTTCTTC. Amino acids: CASSASQGFEQFF.

A single count supports this clone. The chain uses TRBV5-4 and TRBJ2-7; D perhaps matches TRBD2 (6 bases). The CDR3 is made up of 15 amino acids. The V gene lost 4 bases and the J gene lost 2 bases, with 16 bases spanning the gap. Germline V gene sequence: CDR1 SGHNT, CDR2 YYREEE (reference sequence). The CDR3 nucleotides are TGTGCCAGCAGCCCCACCGGGACTGGGACCTACGAGCAGTACTTC. It codes for CASSPTGTGTYEQYF.

This rearrangement joins TRBV12-3 or TRBV12-4 to TRBJ1-1; D is uncertain. V gave up 3 bases and J gave up 1 base, with 6 bases separating them. The CDR3 extends over 13 amino acids. CDR3 coding DNA: TGTGCCAGCAGTTTCGGGAGGAACACTGAAGCTTTCTTT. It codes for CASSFGRNTEAFF.

The chain carries TRBV19 and TRBJ1-5; D possibly corresponds to TRBD1 (5 bases). The V end was cut by 4 bases, the J end by 6 bases, with 13 bases between. This CDR3 spans 14 amino acids. In germline, CDR1 is LNHDA, CDR2 SQIVND (reference sequence). The CDR3 DNA reads as TGTGCCAGTAGTAGGGGGGACCGATCTCAGCCCCAGCATTTT. The encoded protein is CASSRGDRSQPQHF.

The rearrangement uses TRBV7-3 and TRBJ1-2, with 10 bases fitting TRBD1. Germline-derived CDR1 and CDR2 are SGHTA and FQGTGA. Losses at the gene ends were 5 bases for V and 0 bases for J; bases not matched to a gene: 6. CDR3 length: 16 amino acids. CDR3 sequence: CASSPTGGLSNYGYTF. As DNA, the CDR3 is TGTGCCAGCAGCCCGACAGGGGGCTTATCTAACTATGGCTACACCTTC.